The 21 T cell receptor beta chains listed next were all sequenced from one sample in a study of blood T cell repertoires in COVID-19. Produced via immunoSEQ multiplex PCR; TCRdb's table is partial and in-frame only. The sample records 400,000 or so clones, 80% to 90% being singletons. Sequencing was carried out using PBMCs or T cells enriched from blood (not recorded which). The receptors were sampled from a man aged 35 to 55 in a cohort exposed to, infected with or recovered from COVID-19 (not recorded which).

The rearrangement links TRBV2 to TRBJ1-5, with 9 nucleotides matching TRBD1. The germline CDR1 and CDR2 sequences are SNHLY and FYNNEI. V dropped 5 bases and J dropped 5; count of bases not matched to a gene: 4. This CDR3 region has 14 residues. For the CDR3, the DNA is TGTGCCAGCAGTCGAGGACAGGGGCATCAGCCCCAGCATTTT. Its protein is CASSRGQGHQPQHF.

The chain links TRBV7-2 to TRBJ1-4; 7 nucleotides align to TRBD1. The length of the CDR3 is 15 residues. Trimming at V came to 2 bases and at J to 7 bases, leaving 7 bases not matched to a gene. Germline values: CDR1 SGHTA, CDR2 FQGNSA. CDR3 amino acids: CASSLSRQGGEKLFF. The CDR3 region has the DNA TGTGCCAGCAGCTTAAGTCGCCAGGGGGGTGAAAAACTGTTTTTT. Together with reference TRBV7-2 and TRBJ1-4, the CDR3 gives the full variable domain: GAGVSQSPSNKVTEKGKDVELRCDPISGHTALYWYRQSLGQGLEFLIYFQGNSAPDKSGLPSDRFSAERTGGSVSTLTIQRTQQEDSAVYLCASSLSRQGGEKLFFGSGTQLSVL.

The chain employs TRBV6-5 and TRBJ2-1, with 7 bases identical to TRBD2. Germline loops: CDR1 MNHEY, CDR2 SVGAGI. This CDR3 spans 13 amino acids. The V and J ends lost 8 bases and 1 base, in that order; junction bases with no gene match: 2. The CDR3: CASLAVSYNEQFF. CDR3 sequence (DNA): TGTGCCAGCCTAGCGGTATCCTACAATGAGCAGTTCTTC.

This chain joins TRBV6-2 or TRBV6-3 and TRBJ2-5, with a weak D call TRBD1 (6 bases). The CDR3 runs 14 residues. The germline V and J ends were trimmed by 0 bases and 3 bases, with 8 bases remaining between them. Germline assignment: CDR1 MNHEY and CDR2 SVGEGT. The CDR3 DNA reads as TGTGCCAGCAGTTACTCAGGGGGTGAAGAGACCCAGTACTTC. Its protein is CASSYSGGEETQYF.

V usage is TRBV2 and J usage is TRBJ1-4, with D perhaps matching TRBD1 (6 bases). The CDR3 consists of 14 residues. Looked up from germline, CDR1 is SNHLY and CDR2 is FYNNEI. Trimming pared 2 bases from V and 7 bases from J, leaving 11 bases between. CDR3 nucleotides: TGTGCCAGCAGTGAACAGGGGAGGGGTGAAAAACTGTTTTTT. Translation gives CASSEQGRGEKLFF.

This chain links TRBV6-5 with TRBJ1-6, with 7 bases aligning to TRBD1. CDR1 and CDR2 from the germline V gene are MNHEY and SVGAGI. The ends lost 0 bases at V and 7 bases at J; junction bases unmatched: 6. The CDR3 is 16 amino acids. The CDR3 DNA sequence: TGTGCCAGCAGTTACTCGACCGGGACAGTAAATTCACCCCTCCACTTT. Residues: CASSYSTGTVNSPLHF.

V and J are TRBV19 and TRBJ1-1; D gene ambiguous. Trimming took off 8 bases at V and 0 bases at J, with 10 bases between the two ends. Germline CDR1 LNHDA, CDR2 SQIVND (reference sequence). The CDR3 loop spans 13 amino acids. The CDR3 sequence: CASVQNLNTEAFF. The CDR3 DNA reads as TGTGCCAGTGTACAGAATTTGAACACTGAAGCTTTCTTT.

This clone was detected only a few times. V is TRBV7-8 and J is TRBJ2-2, with D possibly being TRBD1 (6 bases). The ends were cut back, 5 bases at V and 6 bases at J, with 16 bases in the middle. This CDR3 comprises 15 residues. The germline V gene has CDR1 SGHVS and CDR2 FQNEAQ. The CDR3 DNA is TGTGCCAGCAGCCCCAGGGGTGGACAGCCCGGGGAGCTGTTTTTT. It is translated as CASSPRGGQPGELFF.

The chain uses TRBV5-1 and TRBJ1-1; D is unclear. CDR3 size: 16 residues. Trimming removed 4 bases at V and 0 bases at J, with 16 bases between. CDR1 and CDR2 from the germline V gene are SGHRS and YFSETQ. CDR3 DNA sequence: TGCGCCAGCAGCCCCCCTTCAGGTCATATGAACACTGAAGCTTTCTTT. Translated: CASSPPSGHMNTEAFF.

The chain links TRBV11-1 to TRBJ2-3; possibly TRBD2 for D (6 bases). Germline V lookup: CDR1 SGHAT, CDR2 FQDESV (reference sequence). The V end was cut by 5 bases, the J end by 6 bases, with 18 bases between. The CDR3 spans 15 residues. CDR3 sequence (DNA): TGTGCCAGCAGCCCGGGTCCCGTAGCGGTTGATACGCAGTATTTT. Protein product: CASSPGPVAVDTQYF.

This rearrangement joins TRBV2 to TRBJ2-7, with 12 bases lining up with TRBD2. V dropped 7 bases and J dropped 0; count of bases not matched to a gene: 10. Germline assignment: CDR1 SNHLY and CDR2 FYNNEI. This CDR3 spans 17 amino acids. This CDR3 reads CASNGGTSGRSSYEQYF. CDR3 nucleotides: TGTGCCAGCAATGGGGGTACTAGCGGGAGGAGCTCCTACGAGCAGTACTTC. Using reference TRBV2 and TRBJ2-7 for the parts outside the CDR3, the full variable domain is EPEVTQTPSHQVTQMGQEVILRCVPISNHLYFYWYRQILGQKVEFLVSFYNNEISEKSEIFDDQFSVERPDGSNFTLKIRSTKLEDSAMYFCASNGGTSGRSSYEQYFGPGTRLTVT.

The sample holds one count of this clone. CDR3 nucleotide sequence: TGTGCCAGCAGCTTTTCCATGGGAGTTAAACACTCTGGAAACACCATATATTTT. Amino acids: CASSFSMGVKHSGNTIYF. The chain recombines TRBV7-8 with TRBJ1-3, with unresolved D. The CDR3 has 18 residues. Germline V gives CDR1 SGHVS, CDR2 FQNEAQ. Trimming cost V 3 bases and J 0 bases, with 18 bases left between them.

This chain uses TRBV30 with TRBJ1-1, with D maybe TRBD1 (5 bases). The germline V gene has CDR1 GTSNPN and CDR2 SVGIG (reference sequence). The CDR3 has 16 residues. The germline V and J ends were trimmed by 0 bases and 1 base, with 15 bases remaining between them. The CDR3 loop reads CAWSVPRQGSNTEAFF. The CDR3 nucleotides read TGTGCCTGGAGTGTACCGCGGCAGGGTTCGAACACTGAAGCTTTCTTT. Looking up the rest from reference TRBV30 and TRBJ1-1 gives the full variable domain: SQTIHQWPATLVQPVGSPLSLECTVEGTSNPNLYWYRQAAGRGLQLLFYSVGIGQISSEVPQNLSASRPQDRQFILSSKKLLLSDSGFYLCAWSVPRQGSNTEAFFGQGTRLTVV.

This clone appeared once. CDR3 sequence: CASSSKTGGGMNTEAFF. The DNA of the CDR3 is TGTGCCAGCAGCTCCAAGACAGGGGGGGGCATGAACACTGAAGCTTTCTTT. The chain links TRBV7-8 to TRBJ1-1, with 9 bases lining up with TRBD1. After removal of 4 bases from V and 0 bases from J, the junction contained 9 bases not matched to a gene. There are 17 residues in the CDR3. Germline V gene data show CDR1 as SGHVS and CDR2 as FQNEAQ.

The gene calls are TRBV18 and TRBJ1-2, with a tentative D call TRBD1 (6 bases). CDR1 and CDR2 (germline): KGHSH, LQKENI. The ends were cut back, 5 bases at V and 8 bases at J, with 21 bases in the middle. The CDR3 has 15 residues. The CDR3 coding sequence is TGTGCCAGCTCAACCGACAACAGGGCCTCTGAGGGCTACACCTTC. It encodes CASSTDNRASEGYTF.

The chain links TRBV3-1 (or the pseudogene TRBV3-2) to TRBJ1-5; a weak D match, TRBD1 (5 bases). The CDR3 has 12 residues. V lost 3 bases, J lost 7 bases, and 7 bases lay in between. Germline V CDR1 and CDR2: LGHDT, YNNKEL (reference sequence). CDR3 bases: TGTGCCAGCAGCCAGTCAGGGCAGCCCCAGCATTTT. Amino acids: CASSQSGQPQHF.

The chain recombines TRBV6-5 with TRBJ2-2; TRBD2 is a possible D gene (6 bases). The CDR3 is 13 amino acids. Trimming removed 8 bases from V and 1 base from J, with 8 bases in between. Germline V lookup: CDR1 MNHEY, CDR2 SVGAGI. The CDR3 DNA is TGTGCCAGCCATAGCGGGAACACCGGGGAGCTGTTTTTT. Protein: CASHSGNTGELFF.

The chain has TRBV2 and TRBJ1-6; weak D call: TRBD1 (6 bases). Trimming took 4 bases from V and 5 from J, leaving 12 bases between them. This CDR3 has 15 residues. Germline V CDR1 and CDR2: SNHLY, FYNNEI. CDR3 sequence: CASSARGADNSPLHF. The CDR3 DNA sequence: TGTGCCAGCAGTGCCCGGGGGGCTGATAATTCACCCCTCCACTTT. The full variable domain, in which reference TRBV2 and TRBJ1-6 provide the parts outside the CDR3, is EPEVTQTPSHQVTQMGQEVILRCVPISNHLYFYWYRQILGQKVEFLVSFYNNEISEKSEIFDDQFSVERPDGSNFTLKIRSTKLEDSAMYFCASSARGADNSPLHFGNGTRLTVT.

The V and J genes are TRBV18 and TRBJ2-1, with a tentative D call TRBD1 (5 bases). The CDR3 runs to 14 residues. Between the trimmed V and J ends, which lost 2 bases and 5 bases, there was a span of 10 bases. Per germline, CDR1 KGHSH and CDR2 LQKENI. The chain's CDR3 is CASSPTTADNEQFF. The CDR3 DNA is TGTGCCAGCTCACCAACGACAGCAGACAATGAGCAGTTCTTC. The variable domain in full, with the rest retrieved from reference TRBV18 and TRBJ2-1, is NAGVMQNPRHLVRRRGQEARLRCSPMKGHSHVYWYRQLPEEGLKFMVYLQKENIIDESGMPKERFSAEFPKEGPSILRIQQVVRGDSAAYFCASSPTTADNEQFFGPGTRLTVL.

This clone is a singleton in its sample. This chain joins TRBV10-3 and TRBJ2-3; possible D gene TRBD2, 5 bases. CDR1 ENHRY and CDR2 SYGVKD come from the germline V gene. The CDR3 totals 14 residues. The V gene lost 4 bases and the J gene lost 2 bases, with 10 bases spanning the gap. The chain's CDR3 is CAISGLSNTDTQYF. The CDR3 nucleotides are TGTGCCATCAGTGGACTATCTAACACAGATACGCAGTATTTT.

This clone appeared a single time. The J gene is TRBJ1-5, the V gene TRBV9, with unresolved D. The CDR3 length is 14 residues. Trimming stripped 0 bases from V and 4 bases from J, with 8 bases between. The V gene's germline CDR1 is SGDLS and CDR2 YYNGEE. The CDR3 reads CASSVGLSNQPQHF. The CDR3 coding sequence is TGTGCCAGCAGCGTAGGACTGAGTAATCAGCCCCAGCATTTT.